These T cell receptor beta chains were read from a single sample in a study of blood T cell repertoires in COVID-19. Libraries were prepared by immunoSEQ multiplex PCR; TCRdb keeps only in-frame clonotypes and omits some of them. The sample has 95,000 or so clones, about nine tenths seen once. The sequencing sample was made of peripheral blood. These receptors were obtained from a woman aged 70-85 years with acute or convalescent COVID-19. CDR3s include the opening cysteine and the closing phenylalanine or tryptophan. Fields, in order: J gene, V gene, CDR3 protein.

>TRBJ1-2|TRBV10-1
CASSADSLGGYTF
>TRBJ2-5|TRBV27
CASTLGGGPQETQYF
>TRBJ2-6|TRBV30
CAHGLPGANVLTF
>TRBJ1-6|TRBV4-2
CASSQEATGGNSPLHF
>TRBJ1-3|TRBV7-2
CASSIGQGRNTIYF
>TRBJ2-7|TRBV5-5
CASSLGAGDNYEQYF
>TRBJ2-3|TRBV2
CASSETGTDTQYF
>TRBJ2-1|TRBV24-1
CATSGHKRQGGYNEQFF
>TRBJ2-1|TRBV3-1/TRBV3-2
CASSPGVFGQFF
>TRBJ1-1|TRBV14
CASSQGFSGNTEAFF
>TRBJ2-7|TRBV11-2
CASSESAGYAYEQYF
>TRBJ2-5|TRBV29-1
CSVQQGGETQYF
>TRBJ1-4|TRBV6-5
CASSSQGRDEKLFF
>TRBJ2-2|TRBV7-8
CASSPGQGGAGELFF
>TRBJ1-2|TRBV29-1
CSGYGTGGGYTF
>TRBJ2-5|TRBV7-9
CASSDGQYQETQYF
>TRBJ1-5|TRBV30
CAWNGQGAFSNQPQHF
>TRBJ1-3|TRBV13
CASSPSTGRYSGNTIYF
>TRBJ1-6|TRBV5-1
CASSLLGQGVYNSPLHF
>TRBJ2-5|TRBV18
CASSDSGIQSQETQYF
>TRBJ1-3|TRBV11-2
CASSLVGRGSGNTIYF
>TRBJ1-5|TRBV28
CASSLLVGGRQPQHF
>TRBJ2-5|TRBV10-2
CASSSIAGDKETQYF
>TRBJ1-5|TRBV29-1
CSVAEDRAQPQHF
>TRBJ1-1|TRBV10-3
CAISKEGENTEAFF
>TRBJ2-5|TRBV28
CAIRTSLETQYF
>TRBJ2-4|TRBV10-3
CAISETFGTDLKNIQYF
>TRBJ2-1|TRBV7-9
CASSYPGLLGNEQFF
>TRBJ1-2|TRBV6-1
CASSELVSLISNYGYTF
>TRBJ1-2|TRBV12-3/TRBV12-4
CASSPGQDYGYTF
>TRBJ2-5|TRBV2
CAREKTSGRGETQYF
>TRBJ1-5|TRBV19
CASSMAGRGQPQHF
>TRBJ1-5|TRBV19
CASRGLTGAQPQHF
>TRBJ2-3|TRBV20-1
CSASANTDTQYF
>TRBJ1-2|TRBV19
CASSTTTVTNYGYTF
>TRBJ1-1|TRBV7-9
CASSFRQGGNTEAFF
>TRBJ2-2|TRBV6-1
CASSDQGYTGELFF
>TRBJ2-2|TRBV10-1
CASSGPGLAIPGELFF
>TRBJ1-5|TRBV28
CASTLGQYSNQPQHF
>TRBJ1-1|TRBV5-6
CASSLRQGTAFF
>TRBJ2-3|TRBV15
CATSRNLLGTGADTQYF
>TRBJ2-1|TRBV28
CASRLSGQGRINEQFF
>TRBJ2-7|TRBV7-9
CASSAHGDEQYF